This TCR beta chain was obtained from a study of siplizumab effects on memory and regulatory T cells. General study findings and limits: Naive T cells apparently outstripped memory cells in diversity and seemed major alloresponse contributors. Proliferating siplizumab-culture Treg suppressive function went unconfirmed. Alloreactive sequences traceable to unstimulated CD4+ memory cells were significantly reduced by siplizumab. Unstimulated subsets captured only a minor fraction of alloreactive clones.

On this clone: The antigen is undetermined.

Here immunoSEQ multiplex PCR was the method, and the copy in TCRdb shows in-frame clones only, minus some. The data hold more than 90,000 clones, with over 90% observed a single time. The CDR3 extends over 14 amino acids. The V gene's germline CDR1 is KGHSH and CDR2 LQKENI. With V trimmed by 3 bases and J by 4 bases, 5 bases remained unmatched. The chain recombines TRBV18 with TRBJ2-7; 8 bases are shared with TRBD1. The TCR originated in a human donor in good health. The sample taken for sequencing was non-Treg CD4+ T cells sorted from blood. This CDR3 reads CASSPRQGAYEQYF. CDR3 sequence (DNA): TGTGCCAGCTCACCGCGGCAGGGGGCTTACGAGCAGTACTTC. The full variable domain, rest sourced from reference TRBV18 and TRBJ2-7, is NAGVMQNPRHLVRRRGQEARLRCSPMKGHSHVYWYRQLPEEGLKFMVYLQKENIIDESGMPKERFSAEFPKEGPSILRIQQVVRGDSAAYFCASSPRQGAYEQYFGPGTRLTVT.